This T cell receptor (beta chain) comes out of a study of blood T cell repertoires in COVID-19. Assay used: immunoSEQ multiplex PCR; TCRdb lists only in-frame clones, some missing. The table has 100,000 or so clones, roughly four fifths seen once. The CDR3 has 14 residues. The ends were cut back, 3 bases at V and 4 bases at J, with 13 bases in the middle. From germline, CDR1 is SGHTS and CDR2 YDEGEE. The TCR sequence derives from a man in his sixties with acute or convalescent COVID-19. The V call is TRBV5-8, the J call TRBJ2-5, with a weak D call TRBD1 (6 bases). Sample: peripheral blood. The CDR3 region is CASSSGVMRETQYF. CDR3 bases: TGTGCCAGCAGCTCAGGGGTAATGAGAGAGACCCAGTACTTC.